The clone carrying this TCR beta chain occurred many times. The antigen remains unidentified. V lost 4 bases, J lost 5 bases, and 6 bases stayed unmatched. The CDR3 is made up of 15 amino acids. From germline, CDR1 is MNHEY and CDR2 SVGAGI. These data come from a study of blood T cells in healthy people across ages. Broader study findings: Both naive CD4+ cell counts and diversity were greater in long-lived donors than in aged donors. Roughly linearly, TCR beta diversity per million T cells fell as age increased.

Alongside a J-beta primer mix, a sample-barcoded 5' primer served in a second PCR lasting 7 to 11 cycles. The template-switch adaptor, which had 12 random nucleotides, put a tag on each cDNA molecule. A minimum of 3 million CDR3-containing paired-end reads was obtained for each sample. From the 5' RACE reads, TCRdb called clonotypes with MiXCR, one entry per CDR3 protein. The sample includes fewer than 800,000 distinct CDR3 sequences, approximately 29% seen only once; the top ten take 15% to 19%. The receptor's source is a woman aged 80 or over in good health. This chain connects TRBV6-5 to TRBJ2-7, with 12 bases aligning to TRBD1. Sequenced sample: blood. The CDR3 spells CASSSPGQGANEQYF. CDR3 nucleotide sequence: TGTGCCAGCAGTTCTCCGGGACAGGGGGCTAACGAGCAGTACTTC.